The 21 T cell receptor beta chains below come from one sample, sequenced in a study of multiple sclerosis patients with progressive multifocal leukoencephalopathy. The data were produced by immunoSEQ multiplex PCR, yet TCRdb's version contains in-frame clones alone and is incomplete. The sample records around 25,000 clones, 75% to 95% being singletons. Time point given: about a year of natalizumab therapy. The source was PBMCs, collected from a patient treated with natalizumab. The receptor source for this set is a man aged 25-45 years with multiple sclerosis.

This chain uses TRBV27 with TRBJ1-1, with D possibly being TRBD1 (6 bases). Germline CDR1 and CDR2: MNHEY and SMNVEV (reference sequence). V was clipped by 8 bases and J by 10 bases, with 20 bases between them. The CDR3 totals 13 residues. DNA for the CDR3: TGTGCCAGCGCCCCCCCGGCCGGGACAATAGCTTTCTTT. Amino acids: CASAPPAGTIAFF.

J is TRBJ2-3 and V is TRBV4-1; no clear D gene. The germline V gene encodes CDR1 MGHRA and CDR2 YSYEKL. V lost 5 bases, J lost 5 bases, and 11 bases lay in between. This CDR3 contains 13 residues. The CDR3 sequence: CASSTSPLDTQYF. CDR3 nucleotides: TGCGCCAGCAGCACCTCCCCCTTAGATACGCAGTATTTT.

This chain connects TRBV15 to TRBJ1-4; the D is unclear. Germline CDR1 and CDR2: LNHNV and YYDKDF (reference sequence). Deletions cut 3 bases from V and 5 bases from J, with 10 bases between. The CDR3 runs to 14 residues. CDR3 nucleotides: TGTGCCACCAGCAGTCGGTCGGGCAATGAAAAACTGTTTTTT. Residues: CATSSRSGNEKLFF.

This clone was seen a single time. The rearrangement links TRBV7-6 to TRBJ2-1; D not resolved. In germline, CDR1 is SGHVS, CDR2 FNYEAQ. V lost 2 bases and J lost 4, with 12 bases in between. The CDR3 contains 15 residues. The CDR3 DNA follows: TGTGCCAGCAGCTTAACGGGTAAAGGATACAATGAGCAGTTCTTC. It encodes CASSLTGKGYNEQFF.

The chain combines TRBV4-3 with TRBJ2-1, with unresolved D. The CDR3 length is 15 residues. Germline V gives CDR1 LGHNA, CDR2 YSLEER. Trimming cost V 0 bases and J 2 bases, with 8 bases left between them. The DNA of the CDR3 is TGCGCCAGCAGCCAAGATAGGGCGACCTACAATGAGCAGTTCTTC. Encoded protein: CASSQDRATYNEQFF.

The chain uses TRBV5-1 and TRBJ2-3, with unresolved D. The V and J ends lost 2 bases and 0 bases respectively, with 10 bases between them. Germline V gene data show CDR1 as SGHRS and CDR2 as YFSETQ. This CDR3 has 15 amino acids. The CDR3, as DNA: TGCGCCAGCAGCTTCGAGACTTCTAGCACAGATACGCAGTATTTT. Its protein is CASSFETSSTDTQYF.

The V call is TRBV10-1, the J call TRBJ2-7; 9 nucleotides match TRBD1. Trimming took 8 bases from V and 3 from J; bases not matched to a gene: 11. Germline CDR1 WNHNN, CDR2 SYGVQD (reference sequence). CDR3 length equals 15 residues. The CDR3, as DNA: TGCGCCAGCCGAAGCCCGGGACAGGGCCTCTACGAGCAGTACGTC. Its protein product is CASRSPGQGLYEQYV.

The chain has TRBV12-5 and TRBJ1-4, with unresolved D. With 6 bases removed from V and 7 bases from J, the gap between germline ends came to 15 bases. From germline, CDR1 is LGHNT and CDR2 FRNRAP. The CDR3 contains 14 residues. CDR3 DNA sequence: TGTGCTAGTGGCTCACGGGGATCGGGTGAAAAACTGTTTTTT. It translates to CASGSRGSGEKLFF.

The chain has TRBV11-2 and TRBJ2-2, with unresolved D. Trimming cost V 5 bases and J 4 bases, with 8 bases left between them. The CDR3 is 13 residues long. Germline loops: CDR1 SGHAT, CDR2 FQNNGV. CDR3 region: CASSQIATGELFF. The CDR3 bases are TGTGCCAGCAGCCAGATTGCCACCGGGGAGCTGTTTTTT.

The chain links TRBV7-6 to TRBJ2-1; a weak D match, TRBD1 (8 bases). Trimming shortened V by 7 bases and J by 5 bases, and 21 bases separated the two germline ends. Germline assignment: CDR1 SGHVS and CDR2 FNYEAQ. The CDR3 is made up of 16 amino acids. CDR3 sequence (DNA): TGTGCCAGCACCAGGGGGCGGGAGTTTCCCCACAATGAGCAGTTCTTC. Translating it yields CASTRGREFPHNEQFF.

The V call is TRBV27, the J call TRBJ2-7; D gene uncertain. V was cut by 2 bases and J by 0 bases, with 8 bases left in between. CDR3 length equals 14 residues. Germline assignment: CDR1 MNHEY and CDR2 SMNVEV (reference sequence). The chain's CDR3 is CASSLHGGSYEQYF. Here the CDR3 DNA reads TGTGCCAGCAGTTTACATGGCGGCTCCTACGAGCAGTACTTC.

The DNA of the CDR3 is TGTGCCAGCAGCTTAGTCACTAGCGGGAGACTTAGCGTCGGCGAGCAGTACGTC. Its translation: CASSLVTSGRLSVGEQYV. The chain recombines TRBV7-7 with TRBJ2-7, with TRBD2 identical over 11 bases. V lost 1 base, J lost 6 bases, and 14 bases stayed unmatched. The CDR3 sequence is 18 residues long. CDR1 is SSHAT, CDR2 FNYEAQ, per germline (reference sequence).

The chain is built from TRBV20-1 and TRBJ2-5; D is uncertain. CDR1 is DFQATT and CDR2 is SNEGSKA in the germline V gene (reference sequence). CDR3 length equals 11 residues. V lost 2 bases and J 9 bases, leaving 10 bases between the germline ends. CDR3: CSARIPPAQYF. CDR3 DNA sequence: TGCAGTGCTAGAATACCGCCAGCCCAGTACTTC.

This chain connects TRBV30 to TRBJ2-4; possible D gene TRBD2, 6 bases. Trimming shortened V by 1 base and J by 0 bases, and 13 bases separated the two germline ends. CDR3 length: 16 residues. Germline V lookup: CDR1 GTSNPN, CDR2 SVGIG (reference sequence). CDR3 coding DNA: TGTGCCTGGAGTGCCCTAGGGGACTTAGCCAAAAACATTCAGTACTTC. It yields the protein CAWSALGDLAKNIQYF.

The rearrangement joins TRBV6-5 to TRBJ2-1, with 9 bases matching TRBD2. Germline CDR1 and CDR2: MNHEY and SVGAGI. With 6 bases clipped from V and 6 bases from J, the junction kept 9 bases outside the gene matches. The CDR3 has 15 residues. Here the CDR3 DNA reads TGTGCCAGCAGCCCGCGACTAGCGGAGTTCAATGAGCAGTTCTTC. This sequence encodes CASSPRLAEFNEQFF.

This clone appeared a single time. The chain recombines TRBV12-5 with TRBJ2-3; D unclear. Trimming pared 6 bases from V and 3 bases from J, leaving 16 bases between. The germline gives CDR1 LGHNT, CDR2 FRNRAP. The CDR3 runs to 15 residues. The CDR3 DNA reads TGTGCTAGTGGGGGTCCGGGCGGAACAACAGATACGCAGTATTTT. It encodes CASGGPGGTTDTQYF.

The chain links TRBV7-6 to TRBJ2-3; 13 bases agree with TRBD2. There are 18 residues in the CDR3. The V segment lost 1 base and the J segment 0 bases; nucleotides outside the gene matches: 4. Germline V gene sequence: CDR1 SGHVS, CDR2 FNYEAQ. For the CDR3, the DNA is TGTGCCAGCAGCTTAGGAGGGACTAGCGGGACTAGCACAGATACGCAGTATTTT. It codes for CASSLGGTSGTSTDTQYF. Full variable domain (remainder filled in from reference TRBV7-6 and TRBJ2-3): GAGVSQSPRYKVTKRGQDVALRCDPISGHVSLYWYRQALGQGPEFLTYFNYEAQQDKSGLPNDRFSAERPEGSISTLTIQRTEQRDSAMYRCASSLGGTSGTSTDTQYFGPGTRLTVL.

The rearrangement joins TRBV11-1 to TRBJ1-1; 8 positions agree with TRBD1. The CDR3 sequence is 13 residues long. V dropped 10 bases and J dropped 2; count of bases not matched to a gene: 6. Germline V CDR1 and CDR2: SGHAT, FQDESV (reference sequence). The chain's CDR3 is CATLDRDNTEAFF. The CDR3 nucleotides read TGTGCCACCCTGGACAGGGACAACACTGAAGCTTTCTTT.

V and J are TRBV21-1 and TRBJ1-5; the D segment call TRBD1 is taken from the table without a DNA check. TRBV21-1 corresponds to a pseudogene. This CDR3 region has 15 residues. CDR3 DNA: TGTGCCAACTGGGGCGGGACAGGGCTTTATCAGCCCCAGCATTTT. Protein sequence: CANWGGTGLYQPQHF.

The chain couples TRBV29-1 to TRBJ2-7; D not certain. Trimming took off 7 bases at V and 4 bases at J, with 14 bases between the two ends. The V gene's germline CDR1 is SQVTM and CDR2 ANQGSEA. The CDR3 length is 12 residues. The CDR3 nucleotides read TGCAGCGGGGCGGATAATTTATACGAGCAGTACTTC. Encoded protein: CSGADNLYEQYF.

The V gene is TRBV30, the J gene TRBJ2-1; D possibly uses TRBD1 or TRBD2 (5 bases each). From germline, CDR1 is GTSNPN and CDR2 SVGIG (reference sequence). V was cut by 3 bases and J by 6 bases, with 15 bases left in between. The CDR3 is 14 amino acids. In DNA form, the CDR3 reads TGTGCCTGGAGCGCCCTTAAAGGGACCAATGAGCAGTTCTTC. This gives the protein CAWSALKGTNEQFF.